These T cell receptor beta chains were read from a single sample in a study of metastatic and nonmetastatic thyroid tumors. From the PCR reads, TCRdb re-called clones with MiXCR. The sample holds about 39,000 clones, around 20% seen once. The source material was blood. The receptor set was obtained from a female donor with papillary thyroid cancer or a benign thyroid nodule (not recorded which). Some clones in this sample may be carry-over from other donors' samples. Each CDR3 is given without its conserved first and last residue. D genes are given only for firm matches.

-	TRBV27	ASSLWTGIEQY
TRBD2	TRBV9	ASSVGLAGVLSYNEQF
-	TRBV28	ASSLRGGLRNIQY
-	TRBV30	AWTRGETQY
TRBD2	TRBV20-1	SARGAVGTSGSTDTQY
-	TRBV30	AWSPTGANVLT
TRBD2	TRBV6-5	ASSYLSSGRAAEQF
-	TRBV20-1	SARDLAGKAYEQY
-	TRBV5-5	ASSLKQAHGGEQF
TRBD1	TRBV2	ASSRDRGNSPLH
TRBD2	TRBV2	ASSRRLAPEQF
-	TRBV19	ASSIAGTGANVLT
-	TRBV28	ASTLKVELVYGYT
-	TRBV7-3	ASSLTGGYGYT
TRBD1	TRBV19	ASRDWGQENNEQF
TRBD1	TRBV20-1	SAAPGQPYEQY
-	TRBV6-1	ASSVTAENEKLF
-	TRBV20-1	SASSGYGYT
-	TRBV3-1	ASSPRSGRANTEAF
-	TRBV7-8	ASSLWGDGAF
TRBD2	TRBV27	ASRGLAGGLEQY
TRBD1	TRBV11-3	ASSLDRADEQF
TRBD1	TRBV28	ASIGDRSSQETQY
TRBD1	TRBV5-6	ASSADRGFAEAF
-	TRBV2	ASSVSGADSGNTIY
-	TRBV7-9	ASSTRTFRNEQF
-	TRBV6-1	ASSQRDESHQPQH
-	TRBV20-1	SATVQGFLGSPLH
TRBD1	TRBV6-1	ASRARDRGADTQY
TRBD1	TRBV5-8	ASSGGQGDEKLF
-	TRBV30	AWSEWGNEQF
-	TRBV20-1	SAIFAMGLVVTDTQY
-	TRBV20-1	SASPGMMNTEAF
-	TRBV20-1	SASRDFSHEQY
-	TRBV20-1	SARGPYSNQPQH
-	TRBV15	ATSSSGVETQY
-	TRBV12-3/TRBV12-4	ASILRSSSYNEQF
TRBD1	TRBV4-3	ASSRYRGYEQF
TRBD2	TRBV20-1	SARAPSGTARDTQY
TRBD2	TRBV20-1	SASLAGLYNEQF
-	TRBV14	ASSQNSQETQY
-	TRBV7-2	ASSRERGTEAF
-	TRBV20-1	SARGENEGLGSYEQY
-	TRBV2	ASRGLSPLH
-	TRBV7-7	ASSPSPAGELF
-	TRBV5-1	ASSLDLGNTEAF